These 9 T cell receptor beta chains share one sample of origin, sequenced in a study of long-term antiretroviral therapy in people with HIV. Investigators performed immunoSEQ version v3.0 at survey level. The method was immunoSEQ multiplex PCR; TCRdb's version includes in-frame clones alone and lacks a portion of them. The table includes 35,000 or so clones, over 65% detected once. The sample consisted of unsorted PBMCs, taken 2 years after starting antiretroviral therapy. All receptors derive from a woman in her forties or fifties with HIV.

This clone was detected only a few times. The V call is TRBV6-6, the J call TRBJ1-2, with a weak D call TRBD1 (6 bases). The CDR3 is 13 amino acids. Trimming shortened V by 6 bases and J by 4 bases, and 12 bases separated the two germline ends. Germline lookup yields CDR1 MNHNY and CDR2 SVGAGI (reference sequence). The CDR3 spells CASRATGSYGYTF. CDR3 sequence (DNA): TGTGCCAGCAGAGCAACAGGGAGCTATGGCTACACCTTC.

The chain carries TRBV9 and TRBJ1-1; D might be TRBD1 (5 bases). CDR3 length: 13 residues. Trimming stripped 0 bases from V and 9 bases from J, with 12 bases between. CDR1 is SGDLS, CDR2 YYNGEE, per germline. The CDR3 nucleotides read TGTGCCAGCAGCGTAGGGGGGGACCGACAAGCTTTCTTT. Protein sequence: CASSVGGDRQAFF.

This rearrangement joins TRBV7-2 to TRBJ2-5, with TRBD2 matching over 8 bases. V trimming: 4 bases; J trimming: 3 bases; junction bases outside the gene matches: 13. CDR1 is SGHTA, CDR2 FQGNSA, per germline. CDR3 size: 17 residues. The CDR3 DNA sequence: TGTGCCAGCAGCTCTAGAGGTGGCGGGGGGCAAAAAGAGACCCAGTACTTC. It yields the protein CASSSRGGGGQKETQYF.

V is TRBV6-1 and J is TRBJ2-1; 8 bases agree with TRBD1. Germline trimming cut 11 bases from V and 6 bases from J; bases unmatched to any gene: 15. Germline V gene sequence: CDR1 MNHNS, CDR2 SASEGT. This CDR3 contains 15 residues. For the CDR3, the DNA is TGTGCCCACTTATCAGGGCAGGGGGCGATCAATGAGCAGTTCTTC. Translating gives CAHLSGQGAINEQFF.

The J gene is TRBJ2-3, the V gene TRBV5-1; 10 bases are a match to TRBD2. The CDR3 contains 16 residues. J lost 4 bases, V lost 0 bases, and 5 bases had no gene match. The V gene's germline CDR1 is SGHRS and CDR2 YFSETQ. The CDR3 sequence: CASSLEASGGADTQYF. The CDR3 DNA sequence: TGCGCCAGCAGCTTGGAGGCTAGCGGGGGCGCAGATACGCAGTATTTT.

There are a few counts of this clone. The chain has TRBV18 and TRBJ1-2; a weak D match, TRBD1 (5 bases). V lost 7 bases and J 4 bases, leaving 13 bases between the germline ends. The V gene's germline CDR1 is KGHSH and CDR2 LQKENI. CDR3 length equals 13 residues. CDR3 loop: CASLSDSSYGYTF. The CDR3 DNA follows: TGTGCCAGCTTAAGCGACAGTTCCTATGGCTACACCTTC.

This rearrangement joins TRBV11-2 to TRBJ2-5, with a weak D call TRBD2 (7 bases). This CDR3 comprises 13 residues. V dropped 5 bases and J dropped 3 bases, with 10 bases sitting between them. Germline CDR1 reads SGHAT; CDR2 reads FQNNGV. Written as DNA, the CDR3 is TGTGCCAGCAGCGGGGGGGCCAAAGAGACCCAGTACTTC. It translates to CASSGGAKETQYF.

The sample holds a few counts of this clone. The chain has TRBV21-1 and TRBJ1-6. TRBV21-1 is described as a pseudogene. This CDR3 has 11 residues. Written as DNA, the CDR3 is TGTGCCAGCACCCTAGTCGGACCCCTCCACTTT. Amino acid sequence: CASTLVGPLHF.

The chain carries TRBV5-8 and TRBJ2-2; D is ambiguous. Germline lookup yields CDR1 SGHTS and CDR2 YDEGEE. CDR3 length: 16 amino acids. V dropped 9 bases and J dropped 6 bases, with 24 bases sitting between them. CDR3 residues: CATPPPPGARSGELFF. The CDR3 coding sequence is TGTGCCACCCCTCCTCCCCCGGGCGCCAGATCCGGGGAGCTGTTTTTT.